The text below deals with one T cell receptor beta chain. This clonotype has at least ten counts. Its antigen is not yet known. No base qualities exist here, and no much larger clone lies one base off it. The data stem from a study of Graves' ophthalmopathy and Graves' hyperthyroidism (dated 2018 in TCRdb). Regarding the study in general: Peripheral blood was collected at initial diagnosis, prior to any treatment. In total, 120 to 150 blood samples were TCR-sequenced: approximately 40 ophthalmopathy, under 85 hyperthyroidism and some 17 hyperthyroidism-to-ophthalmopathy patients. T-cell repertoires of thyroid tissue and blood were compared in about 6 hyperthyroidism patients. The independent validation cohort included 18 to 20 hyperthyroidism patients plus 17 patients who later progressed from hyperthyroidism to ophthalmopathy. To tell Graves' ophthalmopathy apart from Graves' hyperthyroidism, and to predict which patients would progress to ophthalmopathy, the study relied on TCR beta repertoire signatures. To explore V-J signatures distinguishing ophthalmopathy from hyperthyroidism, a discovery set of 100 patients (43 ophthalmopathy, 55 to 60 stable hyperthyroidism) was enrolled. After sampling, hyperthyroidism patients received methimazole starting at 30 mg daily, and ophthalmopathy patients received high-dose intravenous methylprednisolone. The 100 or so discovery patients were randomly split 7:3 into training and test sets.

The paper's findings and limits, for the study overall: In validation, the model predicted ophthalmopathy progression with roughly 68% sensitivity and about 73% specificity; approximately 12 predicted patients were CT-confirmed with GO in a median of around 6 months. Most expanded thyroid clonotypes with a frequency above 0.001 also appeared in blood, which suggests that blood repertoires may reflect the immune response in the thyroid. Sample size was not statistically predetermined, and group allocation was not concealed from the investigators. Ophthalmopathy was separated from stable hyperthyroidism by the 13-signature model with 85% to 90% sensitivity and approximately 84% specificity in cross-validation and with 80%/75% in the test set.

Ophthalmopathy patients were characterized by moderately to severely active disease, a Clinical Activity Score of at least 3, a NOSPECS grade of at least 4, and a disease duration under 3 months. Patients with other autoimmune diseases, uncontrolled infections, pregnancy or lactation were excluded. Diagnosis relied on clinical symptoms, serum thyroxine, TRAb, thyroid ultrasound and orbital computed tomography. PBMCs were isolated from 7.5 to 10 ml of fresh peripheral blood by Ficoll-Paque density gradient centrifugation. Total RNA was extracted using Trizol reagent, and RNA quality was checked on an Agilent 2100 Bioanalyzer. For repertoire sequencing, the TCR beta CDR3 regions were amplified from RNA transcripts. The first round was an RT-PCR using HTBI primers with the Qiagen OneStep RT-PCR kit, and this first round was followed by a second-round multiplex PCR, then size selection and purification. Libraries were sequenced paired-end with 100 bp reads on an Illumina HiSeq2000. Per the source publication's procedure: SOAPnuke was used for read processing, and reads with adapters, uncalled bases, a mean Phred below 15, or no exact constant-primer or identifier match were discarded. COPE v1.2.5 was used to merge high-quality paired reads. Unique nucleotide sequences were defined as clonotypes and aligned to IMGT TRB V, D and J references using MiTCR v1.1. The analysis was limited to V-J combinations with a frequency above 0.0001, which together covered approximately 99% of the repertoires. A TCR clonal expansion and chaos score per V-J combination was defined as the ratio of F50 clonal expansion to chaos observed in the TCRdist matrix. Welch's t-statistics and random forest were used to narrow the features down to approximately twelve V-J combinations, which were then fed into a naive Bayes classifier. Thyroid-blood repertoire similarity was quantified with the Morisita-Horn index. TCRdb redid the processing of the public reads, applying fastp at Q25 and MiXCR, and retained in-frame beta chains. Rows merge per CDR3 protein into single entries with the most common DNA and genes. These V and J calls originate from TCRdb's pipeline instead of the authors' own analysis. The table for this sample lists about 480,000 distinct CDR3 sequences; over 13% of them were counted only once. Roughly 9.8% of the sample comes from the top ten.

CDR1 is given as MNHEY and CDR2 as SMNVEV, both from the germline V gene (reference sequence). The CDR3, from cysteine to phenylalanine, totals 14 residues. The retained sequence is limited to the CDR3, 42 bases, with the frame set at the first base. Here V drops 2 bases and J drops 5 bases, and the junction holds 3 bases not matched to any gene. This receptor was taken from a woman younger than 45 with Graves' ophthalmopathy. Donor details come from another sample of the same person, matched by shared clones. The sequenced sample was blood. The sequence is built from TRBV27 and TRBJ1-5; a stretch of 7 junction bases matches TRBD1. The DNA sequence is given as TGTGCCAGCAGTTTAGAGGGGGCTTATCAGCCCCAGCATTTT. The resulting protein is CASSLEGAYQPQHF.